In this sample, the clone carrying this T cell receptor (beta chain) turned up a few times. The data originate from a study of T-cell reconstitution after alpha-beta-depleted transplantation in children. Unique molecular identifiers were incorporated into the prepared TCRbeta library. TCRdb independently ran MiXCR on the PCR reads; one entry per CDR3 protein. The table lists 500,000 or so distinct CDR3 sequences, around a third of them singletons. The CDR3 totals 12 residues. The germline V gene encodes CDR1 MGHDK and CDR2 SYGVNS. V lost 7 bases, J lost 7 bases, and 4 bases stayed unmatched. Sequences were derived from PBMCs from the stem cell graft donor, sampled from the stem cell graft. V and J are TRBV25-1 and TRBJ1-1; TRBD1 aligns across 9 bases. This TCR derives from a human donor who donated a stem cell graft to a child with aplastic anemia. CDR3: CASTPGQGEAFF. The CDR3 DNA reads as TGTGCCAGCACGCCGGGACAGGGTGAAGCTTTCTTT.